This TCR beta chain comes out of a study of T cell responses to AZD1222 COVID-19 vaccine. Regarding the study as a whole: Clonal diversity was possibly underestimated; the donors were predominantly white British and more often female. Two doses of AZD1222 preceded a rise in Spike-specific TCR breadth and depth.

Points on this clone: The antigen is not known.

Pooled samples include second doses given at about 4 or 12 weeks. CDR3 length: 12 residues. Looked up from germline, CDR1 is SGHNT and CDR2 is YENEEA. J was trimmed by 6 bases and V by 4 bases; bases with no gene match: 2. The method was immunoSEQ multiplex PCR; TCRdb's version includes in-frame clones alone and lacks a portion of them. The table shows some 83,000 clones, with about 88% occurring only once. The chain couples TRBV11-3 to TRBJ1-2; the match to TRBD1 covers 7 bases. The input for sequencing was peripheral blood, taken 28 days after the second AZD1222 dose. The sequence was collected from an adult who received the AZD1222 COVID-19 vaccine. CDR3 coding DNA: TGTGCCAGCAGCTCCCAGGGGGATGGCTACACCTTC. Translated, it gives CASSSQGDGYTF.